These 16 T cell receptor beta chains were sequenced from one sample in a study of CD8+ T cells in alopecia areata. Once RNA had been extracted, it was reverse transcribed into cDNA to act as the sequencing template. The repertoire was sequenced with immunoSEQ multiplex PCR; TCRdb's copy has only in-frame clones and lacks some. Among about 250,000 clones listed, 60% were seen once. Treatment: oral pan-JAK inhibitor, 5-10 mg twice daily. The source was CD4+ T cells sorted from blood, collected between weeks 51 and 52, from a patient treated with tofacitinib. These receptors originate from a human donor with alopecia areata.

The gene calls are TRBV7-9 and TRBJ1-1; the D is unclear. The CDR3 runs to 14 residues. Deletions cut 3 bases from V and 3 bases from J, with 11 bases between. Per germline, CDR1 SEHNR and CDR2 FQNEAQ (reference sequence). The CDR3: CASSFGGSHTEAFF. The CDR3 nucleotides read TGTGCCAGCAGCTTCGGAGGGTCTCACACTGAAGCTTTCTTT.

This chain links TRBV5-1 with TRBJ2-1; 11 bases match TRBD1. This CDR3 has 16 amino acids. Per the germline V gene, CDR1 is SGHRS and CDR2 is YFSETQ. The V segment lost 3 bases and the J segment 9 bases; nucleotides outside the gene matches: 11. The CDR3 DNA sequence: TGCGCCAGCAGCTCTCCGCCGGGACAGGGGGTTAGTGAGCAGTTCTTC. Translation gives CASSSPPGQGVSEQFF. Complete variable domain (other parts from reference TRBV5-1 and TRBJ2-1): KAGVTQTPRYLIKTRGQQVTLSCSPISGHRSVSWYQQTPGQGLQFLFEYFSETQRNKGNFPGRFSGRQFSNSRSEMNVSTLELGDSALYLCASSSPPGQGVSEQFFGPGTRLTVL.

This clone was detected a few times. The rearrangement links TRBV5-4 to TRBJ2-1, with D possibly TRBD2 on 6 matching bases. The V end lost 4 bases, the J end lost 0 bases, and 11 bases lay between the germline ends. This CDR3 is built from 15 residues. Germline V gene sequence: CDR1 SGHNT, CDR2 YYREEE (reference sequence). The CDR3 bases are TGTGCCAGCAGCCCTCAGGGAGGCTCCTACAATGAGCAGTTCTTC. Amino acid sequence: CASSPQGGSYNEQFF.

CDR3 sequence: CASSHPLDYGYTF. The CDR3 region has the DNA TGCGCCAGCAGCCATCCATTGGACTATGGCTACACCTTC. This rearrangement joins TRBV4-1 to TRBJ1-2, with unresolved D. V dropped 3 bases and J dropped 3 bases, with 8 bases sitting between them. In germline, CDR1 is MGHRA, CDR2 YSYEKL. CDR3 length: 13 residues.

This clone was detected a few times. V gene TRBV9 combines with J gene TRBJ1-5, with a tentative D call TRBD1 (5 bases). Germline loops: CDR1 SGDLS, CDR2 YYNGEE. This CDR3 is built from 13 residues. Deletions cut 7 bases from V and 1 base from J, with 9 bases between. This CDR3 is CASGQGSNQPQHF. The CDR3 bases are TGTGCCAGCGGACAAGGGAGCAATCAGCCCCAGCATTTT.

This chain links TRBV30 with TRBJ2-1; perhaps TRBD2 as D (6 bases). CDR1 and CDR2 from the germline V gene are GTSNPN and SVGIG (reference sequence). The CDR3 is made up of 15 amino acids. V lost 3 bases and J 0 bases, leaving 12 bases between the germline ends. This CDR3 reads CAWSHQGGSYNEQFF. The CDR3 DNA is TGTGCCTGGAGCCACCAGGGAGGCTCCTACAATGAGCAGTTCTTC.

This clone turned up a few times. This chain uses TRBV4-1 with TRBJ1-5; D call uncertain. V lost 0 bases, J lost 3 bases, and 12 bases lay in between. The CDR3 runs 16 residues. The V gene's germline CDR1 is MGHRA and CDR2 YSYEKL. The CDR3 loop reads CASSQEQDIPNQPQHF. The CDR3, as DNA: TGCGCCAGCAGCCAAGAACAAGACATACCCAATCAGCCCCAGCATTTT.

The chain recombines TRBV30 with TRBJ1-2, with no clear D. This CDR3 has 11 amino acids. Germline values: CDR1 GTSNPN, CDR2 SVGIG (reference sequence). Trimming took 4 bases from V and 4 from J, leaving 7 bases between them. The CDR3 spells CAWTRVYGYTF. For the CDR3, the DNA is TGTGCCTGGACCCGGGTCTATGGCTACACCTTC.

This clone was detected a few times. The chain combines TRBV4-1 with TRBJ2-1; D might be TRBD1 (5 bases). The CDR3 spans 15 residues. V was trimmed by 5 bases and J by 7 bases, leaving 18 bases between them. Germline assignment: CDR1 MGHRA and CDR2 YSYEKL. Written as DNA, the CDR3 is TGCGCCAGCAGCGGCTCTGGCAGGGTGAGGAATGAGCAGTTCTTC. Translation: CASSGSGRVRNEQFF.

This clone turned up a few times. The chain is built from TRBV7-8 and TRBJ1-5; D not certain. The V end was cut by 5 bases, the J end by 0 bases, with 8 bases between. CDR1 and CDR2 from the germline V gene are SGHVS and FQNEAQ. This CDR3 contains 14 residues. The CDR3 DNA is TGTGCCAGCAGCCCCCAGTATAGCAATCAGCCCCAGCATTTT. Translating gives CASSPQYSNQPQHF.

Remarks on this clone: One end of the junction does not line up with germline, which may come from a read error. This CDR3 is also generated by other DNA sequences in the sample. The chain carries TRBV29-1 and TRBJ2-3, with D maybe TRBD2 (5 bases). CDR1 is SQVTM and CDR2 is ANQGSEA in the germline V gene. The CDR3 has 13 amino acids. The CDR3 loop is CSVVRDGTDTQYF. For the CDR3, the DNA is TGCAGCGTTGTGAGGGATGGCACAGATACACAGTATTTT.

The chain employs TRBV5-1 and TRBJ2-3, with a tentative D call TRBD1 (6 bases). CDR1 is SGHRS, CDR2 YFSETQ, per germline. This CDR3 contains 16 residues. The V gene lost 1 base and the J gene lost 2 bases, with 14 bases spanning the gap. CDR3 in amino acids: CASSLPRDTTTDTQYF. In nucleotides, the CDR3 is TGCGCCAGCAGCTTGCCAAGGGACACAACCACAGATACGCAGTATTTT.

The V call is TRBV29-1, the J call TRBJ1-3; D might be TRBD1 (6 bases). The CDR3 extends over 13 amino acids. Trimming pared 7 bases from V and 0 bases from J, leaving 10 bases between. From germline, CDR1 is SQVTM and CDR2 ANQGSEA. As DNA, the CDR3 is TGCAGCGCCGGACAGAACTCTGGAAACACCATATATTTT. This sequence encodes CSAGQNSGNTIYF.

This clone was observed a handful of times. The rearrangement joins TRBV10-3 to TRBJ1-2, with 7 nucleotides matching TRBD1. Germline CDR1 and CDR2: ENHRY and SYGVKD. With V trimmed by 5 bases and J by 3 bases, 3 bases remained unmatched. There are 13 residues in the CDR3. CDR3 DNA: TGTGCCATCAGTCAGGGGGAGGACTATGGCTACACCTTC. Its translation: CAISQGEDYGYTF.

The chain combines TRBV5-4 with TRBJ1-2, with unresolved D. The CDR3 consists of 15 residues. The V and J ends lost 4 bases and 1 base respectively, with 14 bases between them. Germline CDR1 reads SGHNT; CDR2 reads YYREEE (reference sequence). CDR3 in amino acids: CASSPSGGFNYGYTF. The CDR3 DNA follows: TGTGCCAGCAGCCCTTCCGGTGGTTTTAACTATGGCTACACCTTC.

This rearrangement joins TRBV9 to TRBJ2-2, with D unresolved. The V and J ends lost 2 bases and 1 base respectively, with 9 bases between them. This CDR3 spans 15 amino acids. In germline, CDR1 is SGDLS, CDR2 YYNGEE. CDR3: CASSVSPENTGELFF. Here the CDR3 DNA reads TGTGCCAGCAGCGTGTCTCCCGAGAACACCGGGGAGCTGTTTTTT.